This entry is about one T cell receptor beta chain. Antigen unknown. This sample is part of a study of blood T cells in healthy people across ages. Study findings and constraints: Investigators viewed diversity estimates from one million T cells as underestimates, the study reported. In older individuals, TCR beta diversity per million T cells was lower, falling roughly linearly with age.

The CDR3 is 15 amino acids. CDR1 is DFQATT and CDR2 is SNEGSKA in the germline V gene (reference sequence). The J segment lost 2 bases and the V segment lost 0 bases, leaving 4 bases of the junction unmatched. Primers used in a second PCR of about 7 to 12 cycles were a sample-barcoded 5' primer and a J-beta primer mix. TCRdb called the 5' RACE reads again in MiXCR, with one record for every CDR3 protein. The data contain about 970,000 distinct CDR3 sequences, roughly 50% of them singletons. This sequence joins TRBV20-1 and TRBJ2-3; 8 positions match TRBD2. This TCR was sampled from a woman aged 60 to 75 in good health. The sequencing input was blood. This CDR3 reads CSARDSGSITDTQYF. The CDR3 DNA reads TGCAGTGCTAGAGACAGCGGGAGTATCACAGATACGCAGTATTTT.